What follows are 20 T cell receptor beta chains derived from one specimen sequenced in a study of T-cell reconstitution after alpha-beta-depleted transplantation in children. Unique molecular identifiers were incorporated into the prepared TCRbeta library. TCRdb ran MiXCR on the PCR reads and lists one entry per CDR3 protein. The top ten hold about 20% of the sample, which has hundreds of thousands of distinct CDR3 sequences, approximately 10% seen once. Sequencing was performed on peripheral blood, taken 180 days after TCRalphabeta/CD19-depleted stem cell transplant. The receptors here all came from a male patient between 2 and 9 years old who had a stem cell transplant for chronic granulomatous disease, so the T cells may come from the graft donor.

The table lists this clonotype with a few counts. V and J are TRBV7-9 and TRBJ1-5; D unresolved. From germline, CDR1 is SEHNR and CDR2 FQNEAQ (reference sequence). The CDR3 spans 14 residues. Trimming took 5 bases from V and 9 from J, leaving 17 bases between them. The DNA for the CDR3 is TGTGCCAGCAGCGGTTCGCAGGACCTCCGGCCCCAGCATTTT. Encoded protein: CASSGSQDLRPQHF. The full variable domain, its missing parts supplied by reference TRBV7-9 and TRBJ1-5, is DTGVSQNPRHKITKRGQNVTFRCDPISEHNRLYWYRQTLGQGPEFLTYFQNEAQLEKSRLLSDRFSAERPKGSFSTLEIQRTEQGDSAMYLCASSGSQDLRPQHFGDGTRLSIL.

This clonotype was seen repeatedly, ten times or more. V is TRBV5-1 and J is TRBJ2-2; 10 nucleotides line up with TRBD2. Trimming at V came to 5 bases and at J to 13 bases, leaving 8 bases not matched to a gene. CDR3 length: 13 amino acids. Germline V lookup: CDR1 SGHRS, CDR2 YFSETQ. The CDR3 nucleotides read TGCGCCAGCAGTGGACTAGCGGACCTTGGGCTGTTTTTT. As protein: CASSGLADLGLFF.

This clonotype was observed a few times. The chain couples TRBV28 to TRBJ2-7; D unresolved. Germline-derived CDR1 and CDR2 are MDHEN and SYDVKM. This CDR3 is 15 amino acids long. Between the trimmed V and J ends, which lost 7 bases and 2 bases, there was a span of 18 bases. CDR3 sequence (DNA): TGTGCCAGCAACCCCTTTTTGCGGTCCCCCTACGAGCAGTACTTC. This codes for CASNPFLRSPYEQYF.

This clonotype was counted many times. The CDR3 loop is CSVVGGEQYF. Here the CDR3 DNA reads TGCAGCGTTGTGGGCGGGGAGCAGTATTTT. The chain recombines TRBV29-1 with TRBJ2-3; D may be TRBD2 (6 bases). V gave up 4 bases and J gave up 11 bases, with 10 bases separating them. The germline V gene encodes CDR1 SQVTM and CDR2 ANQGSEA. The CDR3 totals 10 residues.

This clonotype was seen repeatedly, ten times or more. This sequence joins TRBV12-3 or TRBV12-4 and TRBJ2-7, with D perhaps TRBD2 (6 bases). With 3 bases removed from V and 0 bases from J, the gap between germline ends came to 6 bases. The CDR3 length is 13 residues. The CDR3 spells CASSFGGSYEQYF. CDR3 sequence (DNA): TGTGCCAGCAGTTTCGGGGGCTCCTACGAGCAGTACTTC.

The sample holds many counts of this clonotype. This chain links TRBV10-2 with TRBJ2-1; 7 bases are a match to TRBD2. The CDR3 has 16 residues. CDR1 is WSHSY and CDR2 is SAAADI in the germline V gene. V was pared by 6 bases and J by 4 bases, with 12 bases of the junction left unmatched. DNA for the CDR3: TGCGCCAGCAGGGGTTTGGGGCGGGAGTTGTACAATGAGCAGTTCTTC. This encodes CASRGLGRELYNEQFF.

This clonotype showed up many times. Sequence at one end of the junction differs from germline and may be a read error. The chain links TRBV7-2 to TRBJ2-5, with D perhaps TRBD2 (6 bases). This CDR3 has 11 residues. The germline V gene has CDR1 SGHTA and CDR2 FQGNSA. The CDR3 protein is CASSSPWGDDF. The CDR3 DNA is TGTGCCAGCAGCTCCCCTTGGGGGGACGACTTC.

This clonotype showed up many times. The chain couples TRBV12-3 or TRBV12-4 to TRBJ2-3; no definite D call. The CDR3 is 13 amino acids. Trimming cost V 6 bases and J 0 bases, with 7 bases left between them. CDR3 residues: CASRQLSTDTQYF. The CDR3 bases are TGTGCCAGCAGGCAGCTGAGCACAGATACGCAGTATTTT.

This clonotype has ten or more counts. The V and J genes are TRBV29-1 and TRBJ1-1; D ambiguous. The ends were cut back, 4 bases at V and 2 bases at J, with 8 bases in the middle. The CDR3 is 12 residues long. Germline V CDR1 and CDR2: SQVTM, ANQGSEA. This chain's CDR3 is CSVGEDNTEAFF. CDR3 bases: TGCAGCGTTGGTGAGGATAACACTGAAGCTTTCTTT. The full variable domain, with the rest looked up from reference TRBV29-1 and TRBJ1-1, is SAVISQKPSRDICQRGTSLTIQCQVDSQVTMMFWYRQQPGQSLTLIATANQGSEATYESGFVIDKFPISRPNLTFSTLTVSNMSPEDSSIYLCSVGEDNTEAFFGQGTRLTVV.

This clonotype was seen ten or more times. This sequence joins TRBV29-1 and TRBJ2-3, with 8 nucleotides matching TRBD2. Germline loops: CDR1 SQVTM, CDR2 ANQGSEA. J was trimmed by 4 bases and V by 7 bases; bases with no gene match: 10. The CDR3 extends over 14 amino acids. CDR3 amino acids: CSGANFGRADTQYF. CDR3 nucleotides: TGCAGCGGCGCCAACTTCGGGAGGGCAGATACGCAGTATTTT.

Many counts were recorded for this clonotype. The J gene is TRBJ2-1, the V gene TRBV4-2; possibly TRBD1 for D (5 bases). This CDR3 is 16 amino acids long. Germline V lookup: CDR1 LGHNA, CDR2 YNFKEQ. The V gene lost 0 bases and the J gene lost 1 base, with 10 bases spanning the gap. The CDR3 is CASSQDPAGSYNEQFF. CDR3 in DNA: TGTGCCAGCAGCCAAGATCCGGCAGGGTCCTACAATGAGCAGTTCTTC.

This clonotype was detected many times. CDR3 in amino acids: CASSWTGDYEQYF. The CDR3 DNA follows: TGTGCCAGCAGCTGGACAGGGGACTACGAGCAGTACTTC. V usage is TRBV11-2 and J usage is TRBJ2-7, with 9 bases that match TRBD1. After removal of 4 bases from V and 3 bases from J, the junction contained 1 base not matched to a gene. Germline lookup yields CDR1 SGHAT and CDR2 FQNNGV. The CDR3 has 13 residues.

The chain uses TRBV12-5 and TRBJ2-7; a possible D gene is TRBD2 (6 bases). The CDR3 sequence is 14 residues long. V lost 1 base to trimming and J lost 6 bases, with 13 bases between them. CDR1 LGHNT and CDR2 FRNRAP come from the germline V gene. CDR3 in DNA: TGTGCTAGTGGTTTGGGGTGCGGGATCTGCGAGCAGTACTTC. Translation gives CASGLGCGICEQYF. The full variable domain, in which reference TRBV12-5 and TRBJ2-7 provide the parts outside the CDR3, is DARVTQTPRHKVTEMGQEVTMRCQPILGHNTVFWYRQTMMQGLELLAYFRNRAPLDDSGMPKDRFSAEMPDATLATLKIQPSEPRDSAVYFCASGLGCGICEQYFGPGTRLTVT.

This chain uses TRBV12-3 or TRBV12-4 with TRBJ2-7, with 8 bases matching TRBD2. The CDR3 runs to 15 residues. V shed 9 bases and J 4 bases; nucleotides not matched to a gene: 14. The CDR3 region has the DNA TGTGCCAGTCTCAGCGGGAGAGGGAATCTTTACGAGCAGTACTTC. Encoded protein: CASLSGRGNLYEQYF.

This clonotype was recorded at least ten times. The CDR3 spells CASSKPEGTGELHF. Written as DNA, the CDR3 is TGTGCCAGCTCGAAGCCCGAAGGGACAGGGGAGCTCCACTTT. The chain has TRBV18 and TRBJ1-6, with TRBD1 matching 10 bases. Germline CDR1 and CDR2: KGHSH and LQKENI. The CDR3 totals 14 residues. V shed 6 bases, J shed 16 bases, and the junction held 12 bases outside the gene matches.

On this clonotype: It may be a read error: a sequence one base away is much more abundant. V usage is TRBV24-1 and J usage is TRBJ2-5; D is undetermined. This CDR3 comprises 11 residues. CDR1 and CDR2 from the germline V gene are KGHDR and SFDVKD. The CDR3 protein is CSTSDLETQYF. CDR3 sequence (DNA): TGTTCCACCAGTGATTTGGAGACCCAGTACTTC.

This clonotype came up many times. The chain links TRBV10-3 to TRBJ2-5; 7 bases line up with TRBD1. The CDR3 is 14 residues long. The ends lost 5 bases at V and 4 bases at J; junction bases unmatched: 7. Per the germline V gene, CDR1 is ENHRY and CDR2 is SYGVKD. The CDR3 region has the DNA TGTGCCATCAGTCCTCGGGACAGTGGAGAGACCCAGTACTTC. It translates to CAISPRDSGETQYF.

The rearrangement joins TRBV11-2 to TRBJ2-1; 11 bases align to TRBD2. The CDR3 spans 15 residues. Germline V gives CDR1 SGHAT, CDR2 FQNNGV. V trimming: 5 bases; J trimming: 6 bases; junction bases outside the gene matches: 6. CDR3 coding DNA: TGTGCCAGCAGCCCGGGACTAGCGGCAATCAATGAGCAGTTCTTC. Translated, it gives CASSPGLAAINEQFF.

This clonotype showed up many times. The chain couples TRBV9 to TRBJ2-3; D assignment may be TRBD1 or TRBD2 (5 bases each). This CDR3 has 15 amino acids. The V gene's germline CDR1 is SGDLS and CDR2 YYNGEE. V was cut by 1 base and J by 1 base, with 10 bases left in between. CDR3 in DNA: TGTGCCAGCAGCGTACGAGGGGTTGGCACAGATACGCAGTATTTT. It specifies CASSVRGVGTDTQYF.

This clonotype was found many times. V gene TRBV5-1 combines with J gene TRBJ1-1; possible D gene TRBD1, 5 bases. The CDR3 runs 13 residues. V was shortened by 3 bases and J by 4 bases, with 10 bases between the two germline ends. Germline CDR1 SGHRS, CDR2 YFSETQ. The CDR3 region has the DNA TGCGCCAGCAGCTCCCGACAGACCACTGAAGCTTTCTTT. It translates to CASSSRQTTEAFF.